Listed here are 20 T cell receptor beta chains from one sample, sequenced in a study of CD8+ T cells in alopecia areata. The authors extracted RNA and reverse transcribed it into cDNA as the sequencing template. Produced via immunoSEQ multiplex PCR; TCRdb's table is partial and in-frame only. This sample has around 200,000 clones, with roughly 64% found just once. The treatment was: oral pan-JAK inhibitor, 5-10 mg twice daily. The specimen was CD8+ T cells sorted from blood, collected at week 24, from a patient treated with tofacitinib. The receptors were gathered from a human donor with alopecia areata.

The V call is TRBV27, the J call TRBJ1-2; TRBD1 agrees at 8 bases. CDR1 is MNHEY, CDR2 SMNVEV, per germline (reference sequence). Trimming took 7 bases from V and 4 from J; bases not matched to a gene: 5. The CDR3 runs to 13 residues. The CDR3 here is CASKTGASYGYTF. The CDR3 coding sequence is TGTGCCAGCAAGACAGGGGCGAGCTATGGCTACACCTTC.

The V and J genes are TRBV7-9 and TRBJ2-5; possibly TRBD2 for D (7 bases). Germline CDR1 is SEHNR and CDR2 is FQNEAQ (reference sequence). The V gene lost 7 bases and the J gene lost 5 bases, with 20 bases spanning the gap. This CDR3 is built from 15 residues. CDR3 nucleotides: TGTGCCAGCACCGACCTGGCGGGGGCGGAGGAGACCCAGTACTTC. Translation gives CASTDLAGAEETQYF.

CDR3 nucleotide sequence: TGCGCCAGCAGCTCCAATGGGGACACCGGGGAGCTGTTTTTT. Residues: CASSSNGDTGELFF. The chain combines TRBV5-1 with TRBJ2-2; unclear D gene. This CDR3 comprises 14 residues. V was trimmed by 3 bases and J by 3 bases, leaving 9 bases between them. The germline gives CDR1 SGHRS, CDR2 YFSETQ.

This clone was seen a few times. The chain recombines TRBV6-6 with TRBJ1-1; D remains unclear. This CDR3 contains 13 residues. V lost 3 bases and J lost 2, with 7 bases in between. Germline V gives CDR1 MNHNY, CDR2 SVGAGI (reference sequence). The CDR3 loop reads CASSYTDNTEAFF. CDR3 bases: TGTGCCAGCAGTTATACAGATAACACTGAAGCTTTCTTT.

The chain uses TRBV29-1 and TRBJ2-3, with 9 bases fitting TRBD2. The CDR3 consists of 21 residues. Germline loops: CDR1 SQVTM, CDR2 ANQGSEA. The V gene end was trimmed by 3 bases and the J gene end by 7 bases; junction bases not matched to a gene: 29. Here the CDR3 reads CSVEEDAGLATITSIPHTQYF. The DNA for the CDR3 is TGCAGCGTTGAGGAGGACGCGGGACTAGCTACGATAACGTCCATCCCCCATACGCAGTATTTT.

In its sample, this clone was seen a few times. The sample holds other DNA sequences that translate to the same CDR3. This rearrangement joins TRBV29-1 to TRBJ1-2, with 9 bases matching TRBD1. CDR1 is SQVTM, CDR2 ANQGSEA, per germline. J was trimmed by 3 bases and V by 1 base; bases with no gene match: 0. This CDR3 spans 13 amino acids. CDR3: CSVEGDRDYGYTF. The CDR3 DNA reads TGCAGCGTTGAAGGGGACAGGGACTATGGCTACACCTTC.

This chain uses TRBV14 with TRBJ2-3; 7 bases are shared with TRBD2. Trimming removed 8 bases from V and 9 bases from J; junction bases left unmatched: 8. CDR3 length: 12 residues. Looked up from germline, CDR1 is SGHDN and CDR2 is FVKESK. This CDR3 reads CASGPAGLTQYF. The CDR3 coding sequence is TGTGCCAGCGGTCCAGCGGGGTTGACGCAGTATTTT.

Ten or more counts support this clone. The rearrangement links TRBV19 to TRBJ2-1; 7 nucleotides match TRBD2. CDR3 length: 13 amino acids. Germline CDR1 reads LNHDA; CDR2 reads SQIVND (reference sequence). Trimming took 7 bases from V and 8 from J; bases not matched to a gene: 8. As DNA, the CDR3 is TGTGCCAGTAACCGCGGGGGTGGGGATGAGCAGTTCTTC. It yields the protein CASNRGGGDEQFF.

This clone turned up a few times. The chain carries TRBV7-9 and TRBJ1-1; D is ambiguous. V gave up 3 bases and J gave up 1 base, with 6 bases separating them. Germline V gives CDR1 SEHNR, CDR2 FQNEAQ (reference sequence). This CDR3 comprises 13 residues. The DNA for the CDR3 is TGTGCCAGCAGCTTCCCTTCGAACACTGAAGCTTTCTTT. Its translation is CASSFPSNTEAFF.

A few counts support this clone. V usage is TRBV4-1 and J usage is TRBJ2-1; 7 bases align to TRBD1. Germline V CDR1 and CDR2: MGHRA, YSYEKL. Germline trimming cut 2 bases from V and 3 bases from J; bases unmatched to any gene: 7. The CDR3 contains 16 residues. This chain's CDR3 is CASSQPWTGGYNEQFF. CDR3 nucleotide sequence: TGCGCCAGCAGCCAACCCTGGACAGGAGGCTACAATGAGCAGTTCTTC.

This clone was seen a handful of times. The rearrangement links TRBV5-1 to TRBJ2-3; no firm D call. In germline, CDR1 is SGHRS, CDR2 YFSETQ. Trimming pared 6 bases from V and 1 base from J, leaving 18 bases between. The CDR3 is 16 amino acids. Written as DNA, the CDR3 is TGCGCCAGCACCCCTCCGAACCCTCGGGGCACAGATACGCAGTATTTT. Translating gives CASTPPNPRGTDTQYF.

J is TRBJ2-3 and V is TRBV30, with TRBD1 matching over 9 bases. Germline V gene data show CDR1 as GTSNPN and CDR2 as SVGIG (reference sequence). There are 14 residues in the CDR3. After removal of 3 bases from V and 3 bases from J, the junction contained 4 bases not matched to a gene. The DNA for the CDR3 is TGTGCCTGGAGCAGACAGGGGGTTACAGATACGCAGTATTTT. It codes for CAWSRQGVTDTQYF.

The CDR3 DNA reads as TGTGCCAGCAGGCCGAGTCCAGCGGGGGGCACAGATACGCAGTATTTT. Residues: CASRPSPAGGTDTQYF. This chain links TRBV27 with TRBJ2-3; the match to TRBD2 covers 8 bases. The V and J ends lost 6 bases and 1 base, in that order; junction bases with no gene match: 9. The CDR3 contains 16 residues. CDR1 MNHEY and CDR2 SMNVEV come from the germline V gene (reference sequence).

This clone was detected a few times. The chain employs TRBV30 and TRBJ2-3; TRBD1 might be the D (5 bases). The ends were cut back, 4 bases at V and 1 base at J, with 9 bases in the middle. CDR1 is GTSNPN and CDR2 is SVGIG in the germline V gene (reference sequence). The CDR3 is 13 amino acids. DNA of the CDR3: TGTGCCTGGACCCAAGGGGGCACAGATACGCAGTATTTT. Its translation: CAWTQGGTDTQYF.

The CDR3 protein is CASSYGGGIQETQYF. CDR3 nucleotide sequence: TGTGCCAGCAGTTACGGGGGGGGGATCCAAGAGACCCAGTACTTC. This chain connects TRBV6-5 to TRBJ2-5; 7 bases are shared with TRBD2. J was trimmed by 1 base and V by 2 bases; bases with no gene match: 4. CDR1 and CDR2 from the germline V gene are MNHEY and SVGAGI. This CDR3 is built from 15 residues.

The chain joins TRBV5-1 to TRBJ1-1, with D unclear. The V gene lost 1 base and the J gene lost 1 base, with 5 bases spanning the gap. The CDR3 has 13 residues. CDR1 SGHRS and CDR2 YFSETQ come from the germline V gene. The CDR3 sequence: CASSLIENTEAFF. Here the CDR3 DNA reads TGCGCCAGCAGCTTGATTGAGAACACTGAAGCTTTCTTT.

The V and J genes are TRBV10-3 and TRBJ2-1; TRBD2 aligns across 9 bases. Per germline, CDR1 ENHRY and CDR2 SYGVKD. The CDR3 spans 16 residues. J gave up 7 bases and V 8 bases, and 15 bases lay outside the gene matches. In DNA form, the CDR3 reads TGTGCCATCGGGGCCATCTCCGGGACTAGCACTAATGAGCAGTTCTTC. Translated, it gives CAIGAISGTSTNEQFF.

The V call is TRBV5-6, the J call TRBJ2-3, with 12 bases identical to TRBD1. From germline, CDR1 is SGHDT and CDR2 YYEEEE. V lost 3 bases, J lost 0 bases, and 5 bases stayed unmatched. The CDR3 extends over 17 amino acids. In DNA form, the CDR3 reads TGTGCCAGCAGCTCGGGACAGGGGGCATTGAGCACAGATACGCAGTATTTT. This codes for CASSSGQGALSTDTQYF.

The J gene is TRBJ2-5, the V gene TRBV6-5; 7 bases match TRBD2. Per germline, CDR1 MNHEY and CDR2 SVGAGI. Trimming took 2 bases from V and 3 from J; bases not matched to a gene: 3. The CDR3 loop spans 14 amino acids. DNA of the CDR3: TGTGCCAGCAGTTACCAGCTAGCGGAAGAGACCCAGTACTTC. It translates to CASSYQLAEETQYF.

The CDR3 DNA is TGCGCCAGCAGCCAAAGGGGCATGGGACAAAAAAATTCACCCCTCCACTTT. Translated, it gives CASSQRGMGQKNSPLHF. The genes are TRBV4-1 and TRBJ1-6, with a possible D match to TRBD1 (6 bases). The CDR3 is 17 residues long. The V gene lost 2 bases and the J gene lost 7 bases, with 18 bases spanning the gap. Germline CDR1 MGHRA, CDR2 YSYEKL.